The source of this T cell receptor beta chain is a study of T cell responses to AZD1222 COVID-19 vaccine (TCRdb year 2021). With respect to the entire study: A total of over 230 trial participants underwent TCR sequencing, of whom 200 to 220 received two doses of AZD1222 and around 26 received two doses of the MenACWY control vaccine. Trial participants were enrolled into age subgroups of 18-55, 56-69 and 70-plus years, which contained 148, 28 and 57 TCR-sequenced participants, respectively. What the research found in general, with its limitations: Conclusions about previously exposed vaccinees are limited because only five to seven AZD1222 recipients were SARS-CoV-2 seropositive at baseline. Because no day 14 peak-response samples were available, the repertoires could be characterized only after the peak T cell response. Epitopes outside the regions mutated in the B.1.351 and B.1.1.7 variants were reportedly recognized by nearly half of the unique spike-specific TCRs. The whole spike protein was spanned by vaccine-associated CD4 TCRs, and dominant responses were seen in regions 160-218 and 743-854. In the small 56-69-year group, the increase in depth fell short of significance, most likely because of low power. Participants were mostly white British, with more females than males. The authors suggested clonal diversity may have been underestimated. After two AZD1222 doses, spike-specific TCR breadth and depth were significantly higher than at day 0 and than in MenACWY recipients.

In light of the paper, this sample's time point label describes: about 28 days (+/-7) after the second vaccine dose. Because spike-specific TCR depth and breadth did not differ between the two schedules, AZD1222 recipients who got a second dose at roughly 4 weeks were pooled with those who got a second dose at roughly 12 weeks. Samples from vaccinated people were obtained from the UK trials COV001 and COV002, which included a single-blind randomized controlled phase 2/3 trial of AZD1222 (ChAdOx1 nCoV-19) in healthy adults. For TCRbeta chain sequencing, PBMC samples from trial participants were taken at day 0 and at day 28 after the second dose. The CDR3 regions of human TCRbeta chains were analyzed by immunosequencing. The source study handled its data this way. Repertoire TCRs were matched against a reference library of SARS-CoV-2-specific TCRs generated with the MIRA antigen-specificity platform. Breadth was defined as the fraction of unique TCRs that were SARS-CoV-2-associated, and depth was defined as the fraction of total T cells that were SARS-CoV-2-associated. Using the MIRA data, every spike-specific TCR was mapped to the spike region that the TCR reacted to and assigned to either a CD4 or a CD8 class. Log10-transformed breadth and depth values were compared by one-way ANOVA with Sidak's multiple comparisons tests. TCRdb took this table from immuneACCESS and kept in-frame rearrangements with V and J called. Such tables lack part of the clones; where checked against another copy, unresolved V genes explain under half of the gap, and the rest is unexplained. V and J calls and clone size are given by that table; D and trimming were obtained from the DNA. Present in this sample are 45,000 to 70,000 clones, roughly 90% of which were seen just once. The ten biggest clones cover more than 14% of the sample.

On this clone: Its recognized antigen is unknown. Within one base of it there is no much larger clone, and no base qualities were kept.

V is cut by 1 base and J by 6 bases, and the space between the germline ends is 16 bases. The CDR3 spans 15 residues, from the cysteine through the phenylalanine. Just CDR3 DNA is preserved here, 45 bases in frame from base 1. CDR1 and CDR2, per the germline V gene, are SQVTM and ANQGSEA. The sequences come from peripheral blood, collected 28 days after the second AZD1222 dose. This sequence uses TRBV29-1 and TRBJ2-1; confidence is insufficient to name the D gene. The source of this sequence is an adult who received the AZD1222 COVID-19 vaccine. The nucleotides are TGCAGCGTTGAAGGTCACAATTTCTTCAGCAATGAGCAGTTCTTC. This yields the protein CSVEGHNFFSNEQFF.